These 2 T cell receptor beta chains share one sample of origin, sequenced in a study of blood T cell repertoires in COVID-19. Generated by immunoSEQ multiplex PCR, the TCRdb table keeps only in-frame clones and is missing some. Among around 270,000 clones listed, over 75% were seen once. The sequencing input was peripheral blood. The receptors derive from a human donor with COVID-19, enrolled during active disease. The donor label of this sample is uncertain.

The chain combines TRBV7-2 with TRBJ2-1; tentatively, D is TRBD2 (6 bases). Germline loops: CDR1 SGHTA, CDR2 FQGNSA. This CDR3 has 16 amino acids. Trimming left V 0 bases short and J 0 bases short, with 9 bases between. The CDR3 sequence is CASSLAAGSSYNEQFF. The CDR3 DNA is TGTGCCAGCAGCTTAGCAGCCGGGAGCTCCTACAATGAGCAGTTCTTC.

The genes are TRBV30 and TRBJ2-7; 9 bases match TRBD2. V shed 1 base and J 2 bases; nucleotides not matched to a gene: 6. Germline V lookup: CDR1 GTSNPN, CDR2 SVGIG (reference sequence). The CDR3 spans 15 residues. DNA for the CDR3: TGTGCCTGGAGTGGCCCTTTAGCGGGAGCCTACGAGCAGTACTTC. Encoded protein: CAWSGPLAGAYEQYF.